This T cell receptor beta chain appears in the sequencing data of a study of blood T cell repertoires in COVID-19. The study drew participants aged about 18 to 89 years from some 23 US areas. The germline gives CDR1 SGHVS, CDR2 FQNEAQ. V shed 3 bases and J shed 1 base, with 9 bases lying between them. The CDR3 has 14 amino acids. The method was immunoSEQ multiplex PCR; TCRdb's version includes in-frame clones alone and lacks a portion of them. The profile shows roughly 200,000 clones, about nine tenths of them singletons. The sequence derives from a woman between 40 and 55 years old with acute COVID-19. The chain joins TRBV7-8 to TRBJ1-1; D remains ambiguous. Sequenced input: PBMCs or T cells enriched from blood (not recorded which). CDR3 protein: CASSLTRSNTEAFF. DNA of the CDR3: TGTGCCAGCAGCTTGACACGTTCGAACACTGAAGCTTTCTTT.